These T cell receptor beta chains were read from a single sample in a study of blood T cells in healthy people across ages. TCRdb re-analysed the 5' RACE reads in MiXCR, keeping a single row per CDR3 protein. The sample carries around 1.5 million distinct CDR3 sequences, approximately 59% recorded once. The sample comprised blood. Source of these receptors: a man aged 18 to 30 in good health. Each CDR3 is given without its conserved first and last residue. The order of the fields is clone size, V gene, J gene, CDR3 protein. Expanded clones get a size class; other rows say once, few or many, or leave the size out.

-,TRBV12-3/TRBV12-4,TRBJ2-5,ASSPALFLETQY
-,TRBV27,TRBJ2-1,ASGEVGYNEQF
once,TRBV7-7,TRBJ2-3,ASSLSRAPADTQY
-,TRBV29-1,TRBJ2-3,SVVLAGFTDTQC
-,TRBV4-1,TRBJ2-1,ASSLLTARQIINEQF
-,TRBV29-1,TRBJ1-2,SVVTGQNYGYT
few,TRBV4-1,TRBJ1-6,ASSPDRFTSPLH
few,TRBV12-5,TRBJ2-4,ASGLSAPYPGGIQY
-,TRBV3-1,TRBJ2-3,ASSQETPGQGVTDTQY
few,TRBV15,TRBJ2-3,ATSRDRGRNTDTQY
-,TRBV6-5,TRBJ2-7,ASSLGLIDEQY
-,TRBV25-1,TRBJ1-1,ASRETARNTEAF
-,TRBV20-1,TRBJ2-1,SAASGGSYDEQF
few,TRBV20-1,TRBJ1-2,SATTGSYGYT
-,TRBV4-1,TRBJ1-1,ASSQDAQGLTGEDTEAF
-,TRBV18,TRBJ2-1,ASSPILAGAHNEQF
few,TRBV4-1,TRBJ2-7,ASSQDSPGGYEQY